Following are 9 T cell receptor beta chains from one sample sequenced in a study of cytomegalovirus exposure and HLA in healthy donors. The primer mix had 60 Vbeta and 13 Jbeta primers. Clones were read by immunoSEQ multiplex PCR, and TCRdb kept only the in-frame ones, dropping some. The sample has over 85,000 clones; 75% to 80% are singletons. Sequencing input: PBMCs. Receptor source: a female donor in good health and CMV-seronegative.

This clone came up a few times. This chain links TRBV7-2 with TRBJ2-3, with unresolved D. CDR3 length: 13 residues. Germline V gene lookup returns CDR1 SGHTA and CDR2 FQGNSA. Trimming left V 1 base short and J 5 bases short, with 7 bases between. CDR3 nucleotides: TGTGCCAGCAGCTTAGGATCACAAGATACGCAGTATTTT. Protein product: CASSLGSQDTQYF.

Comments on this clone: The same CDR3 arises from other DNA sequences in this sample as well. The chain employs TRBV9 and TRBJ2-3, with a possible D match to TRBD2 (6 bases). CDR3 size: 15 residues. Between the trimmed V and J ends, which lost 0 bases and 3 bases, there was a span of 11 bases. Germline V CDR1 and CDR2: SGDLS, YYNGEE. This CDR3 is CASSVVEGRTDTQYF. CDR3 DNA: TGTGCCAGCAGCGTAGTGGAGGGGAGGACAGATACGCAGTATTTT. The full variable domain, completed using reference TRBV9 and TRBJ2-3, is DSGVTQTPKHLITATGQRVTLRCSPRSGDLSVYWYQQSLDQGLQFLIQYYNGEERAKGNILERFSAQQFPDLHSELNLSSLELGDSALYFCASSVVEGRTDTQYFGPGTRLTVL.

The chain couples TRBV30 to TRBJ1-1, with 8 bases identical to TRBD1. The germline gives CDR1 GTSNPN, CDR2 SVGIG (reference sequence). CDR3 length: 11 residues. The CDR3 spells CAVTGETEAFF. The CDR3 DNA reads TGTGCTGTGACAGGGGAAACTGAAGCTTTCTTT.

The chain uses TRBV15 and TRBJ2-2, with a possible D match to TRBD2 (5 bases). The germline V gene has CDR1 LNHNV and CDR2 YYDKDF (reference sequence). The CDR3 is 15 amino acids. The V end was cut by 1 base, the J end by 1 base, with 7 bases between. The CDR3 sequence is CATSRARENTGELFF. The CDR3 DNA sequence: TGTGCCACCAGCAGAGCCCGGGAGAACACCGGGGAGCTGTTTTTT.

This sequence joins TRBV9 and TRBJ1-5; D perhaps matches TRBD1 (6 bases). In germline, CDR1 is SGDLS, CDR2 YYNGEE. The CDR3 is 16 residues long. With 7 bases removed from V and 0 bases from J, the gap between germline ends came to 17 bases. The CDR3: CASSPAGDSSNQPQHF. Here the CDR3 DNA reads TGTGCCAGCTCCCCAGCAGGGGATTCTAGCAATCAGCCCCAGCATTTT.

CDR3 bases: TGTGCCAGCAGCCTAGCGGGAGGGACGGAGACCCAGTACTTC. Amino acid sequence: CASSLAGGTETQYF. The rearrangement joins TRBV9 to TRBJ2-5, with 12 bases that match TRBD2. Germline V gives CDR1 SGDLS, CDR2 YYNGEE. The CDR3 consists of 14 residues. With V trimmed by 4 bases and J by 5 bases, 3 bases remained unmatched.

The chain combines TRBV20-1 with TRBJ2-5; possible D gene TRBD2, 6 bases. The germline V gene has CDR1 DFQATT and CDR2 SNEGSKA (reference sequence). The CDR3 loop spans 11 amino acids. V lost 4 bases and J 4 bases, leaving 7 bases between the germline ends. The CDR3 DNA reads TGCAGTGCTACTAGCGCAGAGACCCAGTACTTC. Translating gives CSATSAETQYF.

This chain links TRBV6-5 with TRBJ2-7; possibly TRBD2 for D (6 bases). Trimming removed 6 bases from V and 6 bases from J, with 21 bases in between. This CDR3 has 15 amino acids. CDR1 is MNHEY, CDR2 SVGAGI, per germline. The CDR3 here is CASRQRGGKAREQYF. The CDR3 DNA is TGTGCCAGCAGACAGAGGGGCGGGAAGGCACGCGAGCAGTACTTC.

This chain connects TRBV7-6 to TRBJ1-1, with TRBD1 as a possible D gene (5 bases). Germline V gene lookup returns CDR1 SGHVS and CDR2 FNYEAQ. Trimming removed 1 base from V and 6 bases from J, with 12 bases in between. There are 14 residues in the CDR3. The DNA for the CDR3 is TGTGCCAGCAGCTTAGGACAGACGCCATCTGAAGCTTTCTTT. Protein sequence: CASSLGQTPSEAFF.